The subject of this entry is one T cell receptor beta chain. These data originate in a study of control samples from healthy donors and cancer patients. The table came from immunoSEQ multiplex PCR; TCRdb's copy has only in-frame clones and leaves some out. This table holds about 69,000 clones, around 84% found once. The clonotype originates from a woman in her fifties or sixties with lung cancer. The sample comprised PBMCs.

DNA for the CDR3: TGTGCCAGCTCACCCCGACTAGCGGGGGGAAACACAGATACGCAGTATTTT. Protein sequence: CASSPRLAGGNTDTQYF. The rearrangement uses TRBV18 and TRBJ2-3; 13 bases fit TRBD2. The CDR3 is 17 amino acids. CDR1 and CDR2 from the germline V gene are KGHSH and LQKENI. V dropped 3 bases and J dropped 2; count of bases not matched to a gene: 5. Drawing the rest from reference TRBV18 and TRBJ2-3, the complete variable domain is NAGVMQNPRHLVRRRGQEARLRCSPMKGHSHVYWYRQLPEEGLKFMVYLQKENIIDESGMPKERFSAEFPKEGPSILRIQQVVRGDSAAYFCASSPRLAGGNTDTQYFGPGTRLTVL.